The 5 T cell receptor beta chains reported below all come from one sample, sequenced in a study of blood T cell repertoires in COVID-19. Libraries were prepared by immunoSEQ multiplex PCR; TCRdb keeps only in-frame clonotypes and omits some of them. The data hold hundreds of thousands of clones, with about 90% observed a single time. The sequenced sample consisted of peripheral blood. Receptor source: a woman aged 45-59 years with acute or convalescent COVID-19.

This clone has just a few counts. The V call is TRBV7-7, the J call TRBJ2-1; tentative D call: TRBD2 (6 bases). V dropped 4 bases and J dropped 8 bases, with 21 bases sitting between them. Germline V gene lookup returns CDR1 SSHAT and CDR2 FNYEAQ (reference sequence). This CDR3 has 16 amino acids. The CDR3, as DNA: TGTGCCAGCAGCTCCGGTTCGGGCGGGGCCAAGGATGAGCAGTTCTTC. Its protein is CASSSGSGGAKDEQFF.

The chain combines TRBV11-2 with TRBJ2-1; D is unclear. CDR3 length: 14 amino acids. In germline, CDR1 is SGHAT, CDR2 FQNNGV. V was shortened by 0 bases and J by 5 bases, with 8 bases between the two germline ends. Here the CDR3 reads CASSLDELHNEQFF. CDR3 DNA sequence: TGTGCCAGCAGCTTAGATGAGCTTCACAATGAGCAGTTCTTC.

The rearrangement links TRBV27 to TRBJ2-1; 8 bases agree with TRBD2. V was pared by 3 bases and J by 2 bases, with 3 bases of the junction left unmatched. Germline lookup yields CDR1 MNHEY and CDR2 SMNVEV (reference sequence). The CDR3 loop spans 15 amino acids. CDR3 amino acids: CASSFGGRTYNEQFF. The CDR3 DNA reads TGTGCCAGCAGTTTTGGCGGGAGGACCTACAATGAGCAGTTCTTC.

This clone was detected only once. The chain links TRBV11-3 to TRBJ1-6; D ambiguous. This CDR3 is built from 15 residues. The V end lost 1 base, the J end lost 7 bases, and 11 bases lay between the germline ends. CDR1 and CDR2 (germline): SGHNT, YENEEA. CDR3 loop: CASSLGRHLNSPLHF. The CDR3 DNA reads as TGTGCCAGCAGCTTAGGGAGGCATCTGAATTCACCCCTCCACTTT.

The chain carries TRBV7-2 and TRBJ2-5; 7 nucleotides agree with TRBD2. Per germline, CDR1 SGHTA and CDR2 FQGNSA. Losses at the gene ends were 3 bases for V and 3 bases for J; bases not matched to a gene: 7. CDR3 length equals 15 residues. The CDR3 DNA is TGTGCCAGCAGCTTCCGACTGGCGGGGGAAGAGACCCAGTACTTC. Amino acid sequence: CASSFRLAGEETQYF.